These 30 T cell receptor beta chains were all obtained from the same sample, sequenced in a study of PD-1 blockade in classical Hodgkin lymphoma. TCRdb's table, derived via immunoSEQ multiplex PCR, lists solely in-frame clones and lacks some. Of 40,000 to 45,000 clones listed, roughly 69% are singletons. Indicated time point: cycle 4 day 1 (C4D1), after 5 to 7 weeks of nivolumab. Relapse was seen in all patients after autologous stem cell transplantation, and brentuximab vedotin exposure was variable. The sequencing here drew on peripheral blood mononuclear cells (PBMCs), taken before the fourth cycle of nivolumab. Receptors originate from a human donor with classical Hodgkin lymphoma.

This chain links TRBV2 with TRBJ2-3; D is ambiguous. V gave up 4 bases and J gave up 1 base, with 15 bases separating them. This CDR3 has 16 amino acids. Germline lookup yields CDR1 SNHLY and CDR2 FYNNEI. CDR3 bases: TGTGCCAGCAGTGCCCTGGACCGACTCGGCACAGATACGCAGTATTTT. Protein sequence: CASSALDRLGTDTQYF.

The chain links TRBV11-2 to TRBJ2-1, with D possibly matching TRBD1 (5 bases). The V end lost 1 base, the J end lost 8 bases, and 15 bases lay between the germline ends. This CDR3 contains 15 residues. Germline V gene data show CDR1 as SGHAT and CDR2 as FQNNGV. In nucleotides, the CDR3 is TGTGCCAGCAGCTTAGGGTCAGGGAAACTCTATGAGCAGTTCTTC. Translating it yields CASSLGSGKLYEQFF.

The chain combines TRBV13 with TRBJ2-7; 10 bases match TRBD2. Germline CDR1 and CDR2: PRHDT and FYEKMQ (reference sequence). This CDR3 comprises 15 residues. The V segment lost 5 bases and the J segment 3 bases; nucleotides outside the gene matches: 7. The CDR3 is CASSPQSGGDYEQYF. CDR3 coding DNA: TGTGCCAGCAGCCCACAAAGCGGGGGGGACTACGAGCAGTACTTC. The whole variable domain, remainder taken from reference TRBV13 and TRBJ2-7, is AAGVIQSPRHLIKEKRETATLKCYPIPRHDTVYWYQQGPGQDPQFLISFYEKMQSDKGSIPDRFSAQQFSDYHSELNMSSLELGDSALYFCASSPQSGGDYEQYFGPGTRLTVT.

The table lists this clone with a few counts. V usage is TRBV4-1 and J usage is TRBJ2-2; the D gene is possibly TRBD2 (6 bases). This CDR3 contains 18 residues. The germline V and J ends were trimmed by 0 bases and 3 bases, with 17 bases remaining between them. Germline CDR1 reads MGHRA; CDR2 reads YSYEKL. The CDR3 loop reads CASSQEGDGGPYTGELFF. The CDR3 DNA sequence: TGCGCCAGCAGCCAAGAGGGGGACGGGGGACCCTACACCGGGGAGCTGTTTTTT.

This chain connects TRBV10-3 to TRBJ1-1; TRBD1 matches 9 bases. With 9 bases clipped from V and 1 base from J, the junction kept 3 bases outside the gene matches. Germline lookup yields CDR1 ENHRY and CDR2 SYGVKD. This CDR3 has 13 residues. CDR3 sequence: CAINRGQNTEAFF. In nucleotides, the CDR3 is TGTGCCATAAACAGGGGGCAGAACACTGAAGCTTTCTTT.

CDR3 in amino acids: CASSYLVTDTQYF. Written as DNA, the CDR3 is TGTGCCAGCAGTTATCTCGTCACAGATACGCAGTATTTT. The chain combines TRBV6-5 with TRBJ2-3; no definite D call. The CDR3 length is 13 residues. The germline V gene has CDR1 MNHEY and CDR2 SVGAGI. Trimming stripped 3 bases from V and 2 bases from J, with 6 bases between.

For the CDR3, the DNA is TGTGCCAGCAGCCAGGACGGATACGAGCAGTACTTC. Its translation is CASSQDGYEQYF. V and J are TRBV11-3 and TRBJ2-7; D unclear. Trimming stripped 5 bases from V and 4 bases from J, with 9 bases between. The CDR3 has 12 amino acids. The germline V gene encodes CDR1 SGHNT and CDR2 YENEEA. Combining the CDR3 with reference TRBV11-3 and TRBJ2-7 gives the whole variable domain EAGVVQSPRYKIIEKKQPVAFWCNPISGHNTLYWYLQNLGQGPELLIRYENEEAVDDSQLPKDRFSAERLKGVDSTLKIQPAELGDSAVYLCASSQDGYEQYFGPGTRLTVT.

The chain has TRBV4-1 and TRBJ2-1, with 7 nucleotides matching TRBD1. The trim removed 1 base at V and 0 bases at J, leaving 15 bases unmatched. The germline V gene has CDR1 MGHRA and CDR2 YSYEKL. The CDR3 consists of 20 residues. The CDR3 protein is CASSQVEGGTTLSSYNEQFF. As DNA, the CDR3 is TGCGCCAGCAGCCAAGTCGAAGGGGGCACAACCTTGAGCTCCTACAATGAGCAGTTCTTC.

The V gene is TRBV4-3, the J gene TRBJ2-3; D is unresolved. Germline V CDR1 and CDR2: LGHNA, YSLEER. Trimming took off 0 bases at V and 0 bases at J, with 4 bases between the two ends. This CDR3 contains 14 residues. As DNA, the CDR3 is TGCGCCAGCAGCCAAGATGCTAGCACAGATACGCAGTATTTT. It translates to CASSQDASTDTQYF.

The count of this clone is one. V and J are TRBV4-3 and TRBJ1-2; tentatively, D is TRBD1 (6 bases). V was shortened by 0 bases and J by 4 bases, with 12 bases between the two germline ends. The CDR3 extends over 15 amino acids. The germline V gene has CDR1 LGHNA and CDR2 YSLEER. The CDR3: CASSQDPGGLYGYTF. CDR3 bases: TGCGCCAGCAGCCAAGACCCCGGGGGGCTCTATGGCTACACCTTC.

The chain is built from TRBV19 and TRBJ2-7, with D perhaps TRBD2 (7 bases). The germline V and J ends were trimmed by 3 bases and 5 bases, with 14 bases remaining between them. CDR3 size: 14 residues. Per germline, CDR1 LNHDA and CDR2 SQIVND (reference sequence). The CDR3 reads CASSMGGARNEQYF. The CDR3, as DNA: TGTGCCAGTAGTATGGGGGGGGCGCGCAACGAGCAGTACTTC.

The J gene is TRBJ2-2, the V gene TRBV7-9; 8 bases map to TRBD1. Trimming removed 5 bases from V and 3 bases from J; junction bases left unmatched: 5. Germline values: CDR1 SEHNR, CDR2 FQNEAQ (reference sequence). This CDR3 spans 15 amino acids. The CDR3 sequence: CASSPGGQDTGELFF. The CDR3 coding sequence is TGTGCCAGCAGCCCAGGGGGACAGGACACCGGGGAGCTGTTTTTT.

For this clone: An end of the junction differs from the germline gene, which may be a read error. V usage is TRBV5-6 and J usage is TRBJ1-1; TRBD1 aligns across 8 bases. Germline CDR1 SGHDT, CDR2 YYEEEE. This CDR3 has 15 residues. This CDR3 reads CASSLGTGLKTEAFF. In nucleotides, the CDR3 is TGTGCCAGCAGCTTGGGGACAGGGCTGAAGACTGAAGCTTTCTTT.

This clone was found once. The chain carries TRBV30 and TRBJ1-4; perhaps TRBD1 as D (5 bases). This CDR3 region has 13 residues. Germline V lookup: CDR1 GTSNPN, CDR2 SVGIG (reference sequence). V lost 5 bases and J lost 10, with 17 bases in between. CDR3 sequence reads: CAWAGQVGGKLFF. The CDR3 bases are TGTGCCTGGGCCGGCCAGGTCGGGGGAAAACTGTTTTTT.

The rearrangement uses TRBV27 and TRBJ2-3, with 11 nucleotides matching TRBD2. This CDR3 spans 16 amino acids. V lost 8 bases, J lost 6 bases, and 13 bases stayed unmatched. CDR1 is MNHEY and CDR2 is SMNVEV in the germline V gene (reference sequence). DNA of the CDR3: TGTGCCAGCGGAGAACTTAGCGGGGGGGCCCGGGATACGCAGTATTTT. Its translation is CASGELSGGARDTQYF.

The rearrangement links TRBV19 to TRBJ1-1, with D unclear. Germline V gene sequence: CDR1 LNHDA, CDR2 SQIVND (reference sequence). There are 13 residues in the CDR3. Between the trimmed V and J ends, which lost 4 bases and 8 bases, there was a span of 14 bases. Here the CDR3 DNA reads TGTGCCAGTAGTAAAACGGTACAACTGGAAGCTTTCTTT. Protein product: CASSKTVQLEAFF.

The V and J genes are TRBV27 and TRBJ1-6, with D unresolved. The CDR3 totals 15 residues. Germline CDR1 and CDR2: MNHEY and SMNVEV (reference sequence). V was shortened by 4 bases and J by 4 bases, with 11 bases between the two germline ends. CDR3 protein: CASSSYDPYNSPLHF. DNA of the CDR3: TGTGCCAGCAGTTCATATGACCCATATAATTCACCCCTCCACTTT.

By its share, this clone is medium-sized (0.01 to 0.1%). The chain links TRBV5-4 to TRBJ2-3; either TRBD1 or TRBD2 may fit D (5 bases each). Per germline, CDR1 SGHNT and CDR2 YYREEE (reference sequence). The CDR3 loop spans 17 amino acids. V was shortened by 0 bases and J by 5 bases, with 19 bases between the two germline ends. CDR3 in amino acids: CASSLGLDGAGIDTQYF. The DNA of the CDR3 is TGTGCCAGCAGCTTGGGTTTGGACGGGGCAGGGATAGATACGCAGTATTTT.

The V and J genes are TRBV10-3 and TRBJ2-3; 11 nucleotides agree with TRBD2. This CDR3 region has 16 residues. V lost 3 bases to trimming and J lost 4 bases; unmatched junction nucleotides: 6. From germline, CDR1 is ENHRY and CDR2 SYGVKD. The DNA for the CDR3 is TGTGCCATCAGTGATCGGGTAGCGGGGGGGGCAGATACGCAGTATTTT. Its translation: CAISDRVAGGADTQYF.

The chain recombines TRBV19 with TRBJ1-2; D is ambiguous. V was cut by 4 bases and J by 5 bases, with 11 bases left in between. This CDR3 is built from 13 residues. Germline CDR1 and CDR2: LNHDA and SQIVND (reference sequence). The CDR3 here is CASSKGRDYGYTF. The CDR3 nucleotides are TGTGCCAGTAGTAAAGGGAGGGATTATGGCTACACCTTC.

The CDR3 reads CASSQEWGTDTQYF. In DNA, the CDR3 is TGCGCCAGCAGCCAAGAATGGGGCACAGATACGCAGTATTTT. The chain employs TRBV4-3 and TRBJ2-3; D is ambiguous. The CDR3 is 14 amino acids. V lost 0 bases, J lost 1 base, and 5 bases lay in between. Per the germline V gene, CDR1 is LGHNA and CDR2 is YSLEER.

The chain recombines TRBV30 with TRBJ1-6, with D tentatively TRBD1 (5 bases). V was shortened by 2 bases and J by 12 bases, with 8 bases between the two germline ends. The CDR3 consists of 11 residues. The germline CDR1 and CDR2 sequences are GTSNPN and SVGIG (reference sequence). This CDR3 reads CAWSSGQPLHF. The DNA for the CDR3 is TGTGCCTGGAGTTCGGGGCAACCCCTCCACTTT.

The J gene is TRBJ1-6, the V gene TRBV2, with 8 bases matching TRBD1. CDR1 and CDR2 from the germline V gene are SNHLY and FYNNEI. The CDR3 consists of 13 residues. V lost 7 bases and J lost 7; bases outside the gene matches: 3. CDR3 amino acids: CASNRDRNSPLHF. CDR3 DNA: TGTGCCAGCAACCGGGACAGGAATTCACCCCTCCACTTT. Full variable domain (remainder filled in from reference TRBV2 and TRBJ1-6): EPEVTQTPSHQVTQMGQEVILRCVPISNHLYFYWYRQILGQKVEFLVSFYNNEISEKSEIFDDQFSVERPDGSNFTLKIRSTKLEDSAMYFCASNRDRNSPLHFGNGTRLTVT.

This clone was counted a few times. The gene calls are TRBV27 and TRBJ1-2, with 8 bases identical to TRBD1. V lost 5 bases and J lost 5; bases outside the gene matches: 10. CDR3 length equals 15 residues. Germline values: CDR1 MNHEY, CDR2 SMNVEV (reference sequence). The CDR3 sequence is CASSPWTGKEYGYTF. CDR3 bases: TGTGCCAGCAGTCCGTGGACAGGGAAAGAGTATGGCTACACCTTC.

The chain employs TRBV6-6 and TRBJ1-6, with 10 bases lining up with TRBD1. There are 16 residues in the CDR3. Germline-derived CDR1 and CDR2 are MNHNY and SVGAGI (reference sequence). The trim removed 2 bases at V and 13 bases at J, leaving 11 bases unmatched. This chain's CDR3 is CASSYIGTGDLRPLHF. The CDR3 DNA follows: TGTGCCAGCAGTTACATCGGGACAGGGGACCTTCGTCCCCTCCACTTT.

This clone was observed a handful of times. The rearrangement joins TRBV7-9 to TRBJ1-4, with D possibly matching TRBD1 (5 bases). Germline lookup yields CDR1 SEHNR and CDR2 FQNEAQ (reference sequence). CDR3 size: 16 residues. V was pared by 1 base and J by 6 bases, with 15 bases between. The CDR3 DNA follows: TGTGCCAGCAGCTTAGGCCCCCAGGGAGGGGATGAAAAACTGTTTTTT. Residues: CASSLGPQGGDEKLFF.

This chain links TRBV4-3 with TRBJ1-2; a possible D gene is TRBD1 (5 bases). Germline V lookup: CDR1 LGHNA, CDR2 YSLEER. Trimming shortened V by 0 bases and J by 5 bases, and 19 bases separated the two germline ends. The CDR3 is made up of 17 amino acids. DNA of the CDR3: TGCGCCAGCAGCCAAGATCGGCCAGGGAAAACTTTTTATGGCTACACCTTC. Protein product: CASSQDRPGKTFYGYTF.

The J gene is TRBJ1-2, the V gene TRBV6-1; D is uncertain. Germline V gene lookup returns CDR1 MNHNS and CDR2 SASEGT. The CDR3 covers 15 residues. The ends were cut back, 5 bases at V and 6 bases at J, with 19 bases in the middle. The CDR3 bases are TGTGCCAGCAGTTCAGTATCGAGGGATCACAATGGCTACACCTTC. Residues: CASSSVSRDHNGYTF.

The chain uses TRBV6-1 and TRBJ1-6; 7 nucleotides agree with TRBD1. Unmatched junction bases numbered 6, after V lost 1 base and J lost 6 bases. The CDR3 is 16 residues long. Germline V CDR1 and CDR2: MNHNS, SASEGT. This chain's CDR3 is CASSEVSGGFNSPLHF. Here the CDR3 DNA reads TGTGCCAGCAGTGAAGTCTCAGGGGGTTTTAATTCACCCCTCCACTTT.

The V call is TRBV11-2, the J call TRBJ2-1, with 8 positions matching TRBD1. Germline assignment: CDR1 SGHAT and CDR2 FQNNGV. The CDR3 contains 13 residues. V was pared by 10 bases and J by 2 bases, with 4 bases of the junction left unmatched. In nucleotides, the CDR3 is TGTGCCACCGGGACAGGACCCTACAATGAGCAGTTCTTC. Encoded protein: CATGTGPYNEQFF.